The 25 T cell receptor beta chains given below trace back to one sample, sequenced in a study of regulatory T cells in long-lasting Graves disease. The authors built TCR beta libraries using iRepertoire HTBI primers and Arm-PCR of CDR3 regions. TCRdb itself ran the multiplex PCR reads through MiXCR, one entry per CDR3 protein. The table includes hundreds of thousands of distinct CDR3 sequences, approximately 22% detected once. Time point in this sample: persistent/refractory GD, antithyroid drugs over 5 years with positive TRAb. PBMCs were the source of the RNA used for TCR sequencing. The sequencing used peripheral blood mononuclear cells (PBMCs), collected when the disease was refractory, from a patient treated with antithyroid drugs. These receptors all stem from a female donor with Graves disease.

This clonotype was seen ten or more times. The chain is built from TRBV2 and TRBJ1-5; 10 nucleotides agree with TRBD1. This CDR3 spans 16 amino acids. V lost 3 bases to trimming and J lost 4 bases; unmatched junction nucleotides: 6. Germline loops: CDR1 SNHLY, CDR2 FYNNEI. CDR3 DNA: TGTGCCAGCAGTGATGCGGACAGGGGGTTGAATCAGCCCCAGCATTTT. Protein product: CASSDADRGLNQPQHF.

This clonotype was seen ten or more times. CDR3 residues: CASSLLIQGGQPQHF. CDR3 DNA sequence: TGTGCCAGCAGTTTATTGATCCAGGGAGGCCAGCCCCAGCATTTT. The chain employs TRBV28 and TRBJ1-5; tentative D call: TRBD1 (5 bases). V was shortened by 1 base and J by 7 bases, with 14 bases between the two germline ends. Germline V gene sequence: CDR1 MDHEN, CDR2 SYDVKM. The CDR3 sequence is 15 residues long.

This clonotype was seen ten or more times. The J gene is TRBJ2-5, the V gene TRBV6-2 or TRBV6-3; D call uncertain. V was trimmed by 0 bases and J by 9 bases, leaving 11 bases between them. Germline V gives CDR1 MNHEY, CDR2 SVGEGT. This CDR3 has 13 amino acids. The CDR3 DNA reads TGTGCCAGCAGTTACTCAGGATCTCGGGCCCAGTACTTC. The encoded protein is CASSYSGSRAQYF.

This clonotype was observed at least ten times. The rearrangement links TRBV28 to TRBJ2-5, with D possibly called TRBD1 or TRBD2 (5 bases each). V lost 6 bases, J lost 5 bases, and 28 bases lay in between. This CDR3 contains 18 residues. From germline, CDR1 is MDHEN and CDR2 SYDVKM. CDR3 loop: CASRNIPGWAAGSETQYF. Here the CDR3 DNA reads TGTGCCAGCAGAAATATCCCGGGTTGGGCAGCAGGGAGTGAGACCCAGTACTTC.

Many counts were recorded for this clonotype. This chain joins TRBV7-2 and TRBJ2-2, with 10 bases lining up with TRBD2. The germline gives CDR1 SGHTA, CDR2 FQGNSA. The V and J ends lost 5 bases and 3 bases, in that order; junction bases with no gene match: 9. The CDR3 contains 17 residues. The chain's CDR3 is CASSPRAGGRDTGELFF. The CDR3, as DNA: TGTGCCAGCAGCCCAAGAGCGGGGGGGAGGGACACCGGGGAGCTGTTTTTT. The complete variable domain, with remaining parts taken from reference TRBV7-2 and TRBJ2-2, reads GAGVSQSPSNKVTEKGKDVELRCDPISGHTALYWYRQSLGQGLEFLIYFQGNSAPDKSGLPSDRFSAERTGGSVSTLTIQRTQQEDSAVYLCASSPRAGGRDTGELFFGEGSRLTVL.

This clonotype was seen at least ten times. This chain joins TRBV2 and TRBJ1-4; 10 bases agree with TRBD1. The CDR3 is 16 amino acids. CDR1 is SNHLY and CDR2 is FYNNEI in the germline V gene. Trimming cost V 7 bases and J 0 bases; bases outside gene matches: 5. The CDR3 loop is CASKGQGFATNEKLFF. CDR3 sequence (DNA): TGTGCCAGCAAGGGACAGGGGTTTGCAACTAATGAAAAACTGTTTTTT.

This clonotype showed up just a few times. This chain connects TRBV6-1 to TRBJ2-3; D not certain. The CDR3 spans 13 residues. Germline V gene data show CDR1 as MNHNS and CDR2 as SASEGT. Trimming pared 6 bases from V and 2 bases from J, leaving 9 bases between. CDR3 loop: CASRLGFTDTQYF. The CDR3, as DNA: TGTGCCAGCAGGCTAGGATTCACAGATACGCAGTATTTT.

V is TRBV30 and J is TRBJ1-3; no definite D call. Trimming took off 5 bases at V and 4 bases at J, with 15 bases between the two ends. CDR3 size: 14 residues. CDR1 is GTSNPN, CDR2 SVGIG, per germline (reference sequence). The CDR3 DNA sequence: TGTGCCTGGGCCCCAAGGAAGGCGGGAAACACCATATATTTT. The encoded protein is CAWAPRKAGNTIYF.

This clonotype was detected a few times. The rearrangement joins TRBV6-1 to TRBJ2-7; a possible D gene is TRBD1 (6 bases). The CDR3 loop spans 14 amino acids. Germline loops: CDR1 MNHNS, CDR2 SASEGT. Trimming removed 4 bases from V and 6 bases from J, with 16 bases in between. The CDR3 loop reads CASSATGTRFEQYF. Here the CDR3 DNA reads TGTGCCAGCAGTGCCACCGGGACAAGATTCGAGCAGTACTTC.

The V gene is TRBV19, the J gene TRBJ2-2, with TRBD1 identical over 7 bases. Germline CDR1 and CDR2: LNHDA and SQIVND (reference sequence). Trimming took 3 bases from V and 5 from J; bases not matched to a gene: 6. The CDR3 has 15 residues. This chain's CDR3 is CASSMGDRFTGELFF. CDR3 bases: TGTGCCAGTAGTATGGGGGACAGATTTACCGGGGAGCTGTTTTTT.

In its sample, this clonotype was seen a few times. The genes are TRBV6-2 or TRBV6-3 and TRBJ2-3, with D possibly matching TRBD2 (5 bases). Germline lookup yields CDR1 MNHEY and CDR2 SVGEGT. This CDR3 comprises 13 residues. The ends were cut back, 4 bases at V and 7 bases at J, with 12 bases in the middle. The CDR3: CASSSLGDNTQYF. CDR3 DNA sequence: TGTGCCAGCAGTTCTCTGGGAGACAATACGCAGTATTTT.

This clonotype was detected ten times or more. This chain links TRBV12-3 or TRBV12-4 with TRBJ2-7, with D possibly being TRBD1 (7 bases). CDR3 size: 14 residues. Trimming cost V 3 bases and J 0 bases, with 9 bases left between them. In DNA form, the CDR3 reads TGTGCCAGCAGTTTCAGGGGGGACTCCTACGAGCAGTACTTC. Translating gives CASSFRGDSYEQYF.

This clonotype was counted only a few times. The genes are TRBV19 and TRBJ2-2; D not resolved. The CDR3 totals 13 residues. Germline CDR1 and CDR2: LNHDA and SQIVND (reference sequence). Trimming shortened V by 7 bases and J by 1 base, and 7 bases separated the two germline ends. The CDR3 coding sequence is TGTGCCAGTACGTGGATGAACACCGGGGAGCTGTTTTTT. Amino acids: CASTWMNTGELFF.

The chain carries TRBV7-6 and TRBJ1-1, with TRBD1 as a possible D gene (5 bases). V lost 4 bases to trimming and J lost 0 bases, with 12 bases between them. CDR1 is SGHVS and CDR2 is FNYEAQ in the germline V gene. The CDR3 has 15 residues. CDR3 amino acids: CASSSRGGMNTEAFF. For the CDR3, the DNA is TGTGCCAGCAGCTCTCGCGGGGGAATGAACACTGAAGCTTTCTTT.

This clonotype was counted ten times or more. This rearrangement joins TRBV28 to TRBJ1-6; no clear D gene. This CDR3 has 14 amino acids. Between the trimmed V and J ends, which lost 9 bases and 4 bases, there was a span of 13 bases. The germline V gene encodes CDR1 MDHEN and CDR2 SYDVKM. Here the CDR3 DNA reads TGTGCCAGTAGCAGATTGCAGTATAATTCACCCCTCCACTTT. Its protein product is CASSRLQYNSPLHF.

At least ten counts were recorded for this clonotype. The rearrangement uses TRBV12-3 or TRBV12-4 and TRBJ1-2; 9 nucleotides line up with TRBD1. Trimming took 4 bases from V and 3 from J; bases not matched to a gene: 3. This CDR3 has 14 residues. CDR3 in DNA: TGTGCCAGCAGTTCCACAGGGGGCGACTATGGCTACACCTTC. This sequence encodes CASSSTGGDYGYTF.

A few counts support this clonotype. The rearrangement joins TRBV3-1 to TRBJ2-5, with D maybe TRBD1 (5 bases). V lost 5 bases, J lost 7 bases, and 14 bases lay in between. The CDR3 loop spans 13 amino acids. Per germline, CDR1 LGHDT and CDR2 YNNKEL (reference sequence). CDR3 residues: CASSTGSRATQYF. Written as DNA, the CDR3 is TGTGCCAGCAGCACCGGGTCCAGGGCGACCCAGTACTTC.

As DNA, the CDR3 is TGCGCCAGCAGTCGGGACATCACTAACTATGGCTACACCTTC. This codes for CASSRDITNYGYTF. The chain links TRBV4-3 to TRBJ1-2; D might be TRBD1 (6 bases). There are 14 residues in the CDR3. Trimming took 6 bases from V and 0 from J, leaving 11 bases between them. CDR1 and CDR2 (germline): LGHNA, YSLEER.

This clonotype was counted ten times or more. The genes are TRBV20-1 and TRBJ2-4; maybe TRBD1 (5 bases). Germline CDR1 is DFQATT and CDR2 is SNEGSKA (reference sequence). Trimming shortened V by 3 bases and J by 12 bases, and 12 bases separated the two germline ends. This CDR3 spans 11 amino acids. The CDR3 sequence: CSARGQSTQYF. The CDR3 DNA sequence: TGCAGTGCTAGGGGGCAGTCCACTCAGTACTTC.

This clonotype showed up many times. The gene calls are TRBV2 and TRBJ1-1, with 8 bases aligning to TRBD1. This CDR3 contains 15 residues. With 5 bases clipped from V and 0 bases from J, the junction kept 5 bases outside the gene matches. CDR1 and CDR2 (germline): SNHLY, FYNNEI. The CDR3: CASSRTTGVNTEAFF. DNA for the CDR3: TGTGCCAGCAGTCGTACGACAGGGGTGAACACTGAAGCTTTCTTT.

The CDR3 DNA sequence: TGTGCCAGCAGCTCGACTTTGGGGCTACAAGAAAAACTGTTTTTT. Its protein is CASSSTLGLQEKLFF. The chain carries TRBV7-9 and TRBJ1-4; maybe TRBD1 (5 bases). The V gene's germline CDR1 is SEHNR and CDR2 FQNEAQ (reference sequence). Deletions cut 4 bases from V and 8 bases from J, with 17 bases between. CDR3 length: 15 amino acids.

The rearrangement uses TRBV4-1 and TRBJ2-2; the match to TRBD2 covers 7 bases. The CDR3 is 17 amino acids. CDR1 is MGHRA, CDR2 YSYEKL, per germline. Losses at the gene ends were 1 base for V and 7 bases for J; bases not matched to a gene: 12. The CDR3 here is CASSQGSRIAGGGELFF. The CDR3, as DNA: TGCGCCAGCAGCCAAGGCAGCAGAATAGCGGGTGGCGGGGAGCTGTTTTTT.

This clonotype occurred many times. The chain is built from TRBV2 and TRBJ1-2, with TRBD1 matching over 12 bases. With 6 bases clipped from V and 2 bases from J, the junction kept 4 bases outside the gene matches. Germline CDR1 reads SNHLY; CDR2 reads FYNNEI. The CDR3 is made up of 15 amino acids. The CDR3, as DNA: TGTGCCAGCAGATCGGGGACAGGGGGCAACTATGGCTACACCTTC. Protein product: CASRSGTGGNYGYTF.

This clonotype was detected ten times or more. The V gene is TRBV11-2, the J gene TRBJ1-5; TRBD1 matches at 9 bases. Germline values: CDR1 SGHAT, CDR2 FQNNGV. With V trimmed by 5 bases and J by 6 bases, 5 bases remained unmatched. The CDR3 totals 14 residues. The CDR3 reads CASSPGTGFQPQHF. CDR3 nucleotide sequence: TGTGCCAGCAGCCCCGGGACAGGGTTTCAGCCCCAGCATTTT.

This rearrangement joins TRBV7-3 to TRBJ2-7, with 10 bases matching TRBD2. The germline CDR1 and CDR2 sequences are SGHTA and FQGTGA. The CDR3 length is 16 residues. With 3 bases clipped from V and 0 bases from J, the junction kept 5 bases outside the gene matches. The chain's CDR3 is CASSFPASGGSYEQYF. The CDR3 DNA reads TGTGCCAGCAGCTTCCCCGCTAGCGGGGGCTCCTACGAGCAGTACTTC.